Below, 2 T cell receptor beta chains from the same sample are listed, as sequenced in a study of blood T cell repertoires in COVID-19. The data were produced by immunoSEQ multiplex PCR, yet TCRdb's version contains in-frame clones alone and is incomplete. The table records around 160,000 clones, 80% to 90% of them present only once. What was sequenced was peripheral blood. The origin of the receptors is a woman in her 70s with COVID-19, enrolled during active disease.

The chain uses TRBV9 and TRBJ1-5; TRBD1 agrees at 8 bases. The V gene's germline CDR1 is SGDLS and CDR2 YYNGEE. Trimming took 4 bases from V and 0 from J; bases not matched to a gene: 3. The CDR3 spans 15 residues. CDR3 amino acids: CASSRQGYSNQPQHF. CDR3 nucleotide sequence: TGTGCCAGCAGCCGACAGGGGTATAGCAATCAGCCCCAGCATTTT.

The V gene is TRBV2, the J gene TRBJ1-4; no clear D gene. CDR1 and CDR2 from the germline V gene are SNHLY and FYNNEI. V gave up 7 bases and J gave up 5 bases, with 8 bases separating them. This CDR3 comprises 12 residues. CDR3 nucleotides: TGTGCCAGCACTCTTTCCAATGAAAAACTGTTTTTT. This translates into CASTLSNEKLFF.